This T cell receptor (beta chain) comes out of a study of cytomegalovirus exposure and HLA in healthy donors. The study's findings and limits: DRB1 showed the most TCR associations and HLA-C the fewest in a later analysis, as rates varied by HLA locus. A prior analysis recorded that most TCR beta V segments were productive about 90% or about 30% of the time.

This clone was seen once. Antigen: not known. Trimming shortened V by 1 base and J by 7 bases, and 7 bases separated the two germline ends. This CDR3 comprises 12 residues. Per germline, CDR1 SGHTA and CDR2 FQGNSA. 13 Jbeta primers and 60 Vbeta primers were used for the PCR. TCRdb keeps only in-frame clones here, not all; method: immunoSEQ multiplex PCR. The sample comprises some 150,000 clones, approximately 80% of which are singletons, and approximately 1.9% rests with the top ten. The sequenced material came from PBMCs. V usage is TRBV7-2 and J usage is TRBJ2-5; a weak D match, TRBD2 (5 bases). The sequence derives from a woman aged 40 to 49 in good health and CMV-seronegative. CDR3 sequence (DNA): TGTGCCAGCAGCTTAGATCGGGGGACCCAGTACTTC. This codes for CASSLDRGTQYF. The variable domain in full, completed from reference TRBV7-2 and TRBJ2-5, reads GAGVSQSPSNKVTEKGKDVELRCDPISGHTALYWYRQSLGQGLEFLIYFQGNSAPDKSGLPSDRFSAERTGGSVSTLTIQRTQQEDSAVYLCASSLDRGTQYFGPGTRLLVL.